This T cell receptor (beta chain) was found in a study of cytomegalovirus exposure and HLA in healthy donors. Study summary: About 83 million unique TCRs from HLA-typed donors made up an early data release.

This clone was found once. Its cognate antigen is unknown. Study outcomes and limitations: Rates of TCR association differed by HLA locus in a later analysis, with DRB1 highest and HLA-C lowest.

V lost 3 bases to trimming and J lost 7 bases; unmatched junction nucleotides: 15. CDR1 and CDR2 from the germline V gene are LNHNV and YYDKDF (reference sequence). The CDR3 has 18 amino acids. Vbeta (60) and Jbeta (13) primers were used in the PCR. Clones were sequenced by immunoSEQ multiplex PCR, and TCRdb holds only the in-frame ones, with some missing. The table includes 100,000 or so clones, more than 65% detected once. This receptor was taken from a woman younger than 35 in good health and CMV-seropositive. The chain links TRBV15 to TRBJ2-2; the match to TRBD2 covers 9 bases. The sequencing sample was made of PBMCs. CDR3 nucleotides: TGTGCCACCAGCAGGGCACAGGGTGGCGGGAGGGCCTTCGGGGAGCTGTTTTTT. This codes for CATSRAQGGGRAFGELFF.